One sample yielded the 5 T cell receptor beta chains listed below, sequenced in a study of blood T cell repertoires in COVID-19. The table came from immunoSEQ multiplex PCR; TCRdb's copy has only in-frame clones and leaves some out. The table shows over 250,000 clones, with approximately 86% occurring only once. Sequencing was done on a sample of PBMCs or T cells enriched from blood (not recorded which). These receptors were taken from a woman in her twenties or thirties who had recovered from COVID-19.

This clone was counted between two and nine times. The chain uses TRBV30 and TRBJ1-1; the D gene is possibly TRBD1 (6 bases). The CDR3 has 13 amino acids. CDR1 and CDR2 from the germline V gene are GTSNPN and SVGIG (reference sequence). V was trimmed by 1 base and J by 4 bases, leaving 10 bases between them. CDR3 sequence (DNA): TGTGCCTGGAGTGCCGGACAGCTCACTGAAGCTTTCTTT. Translation: CAWSAGQLTEAFF.

This chain connects TRBV7-2 to TRBJ1-1; TRBD1 matches 8 bases. The length of the CDR3 is 14 residues. CDR1 and CDR2 from the germline V gene are SGHTA and FQGNSA. The trim removed 5 bases at V and 6 bases at J, leaving 8 bases unmatched. As DNA, the CDR3 is TGTGCCAGCAGCACAGACAGGGGACGGGCTGAAGCTTTCTTT. It yields the protein CASSTDRGRAEAFF.

The gene calls are TRBV4-1 and TRBJ2-2, with D maybe TRBD1 (7 bases). CDR1 is MGHRA and CDR2 is YSYEKL in the germline V gene. The CDR3 extends over 16 amino acids. Between the trimmed V and J ends, which lost 4 bases and 2 bases, there was a span of 14 bases. CDR3 region: CASSPRQGLNTGELFF. DNA of the CDR3: TGCGCCAGCAGCCCCCGACAGGGACTTAACACCGGGGAGCTGTTTTTT.

The genes are TRBV24-1 and TRBJ2-7, with a weak D call TRBD1 (6 bases). The CDR3 runs 12 residues. CDR1 KGHDR and CDR2 SFDVKD come from the germline V gene. V dropped 10 bases and J dropped 2 bases, with 11 bases sitting between them. Written as DNA, the CDR3 is TGTGCCACAGGGGACACTACCTACGAGCAGTACTTC. This gives the protein CATGDTTYEQYF.

This chain links TRBV21-1 with TRBJ1-2. TRBV21-1 is a pseudogene. The CDR3 loop spans 13 amino acids. CDR3 residues: CASSKGRDDGYTF. The CDR3 region has the DNA TGTGCCAGCAGCAAAGGGCGGGACGATGGCTACACCTTC.